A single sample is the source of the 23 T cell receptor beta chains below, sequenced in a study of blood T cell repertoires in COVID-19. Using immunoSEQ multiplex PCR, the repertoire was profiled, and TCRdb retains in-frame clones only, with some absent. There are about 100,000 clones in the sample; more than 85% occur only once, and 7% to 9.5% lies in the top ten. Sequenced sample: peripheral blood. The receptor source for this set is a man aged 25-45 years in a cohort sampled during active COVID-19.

CDR3 loop: CAWSPVTGSQPQHF. The CDR3 DNA reads TGTGCCTGGAGTCCTGTGACAGGGAGTCAGCCCCAGCATTTT. The chain recombines TRBV30 with TRBJ1-5; 7 bases line up with TRBD1. CDR1 is GTSNPN, CDR2 SVGIG, per germline (reference sequence). There are 14 residues in the CDR3. Trimming cost V 2 bases and J 6 bases; bases outside gene matches: 7.

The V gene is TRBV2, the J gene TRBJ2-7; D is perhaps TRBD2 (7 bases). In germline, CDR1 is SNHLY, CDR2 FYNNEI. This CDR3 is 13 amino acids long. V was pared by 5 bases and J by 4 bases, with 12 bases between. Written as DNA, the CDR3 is TGTGCCAGCAGTCCGGGGGGCGGGTACGAGCAGTACTTC. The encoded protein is CASSPGGGYEQYF.

In nucleotides, the CDR3 is TGCGCCAGCAGCTCGGGACTAGCGAGCACAGATACGCAGTATTTT. Protein: CASSSGLASTDTQYF. The chain employs TRBV5-1 and TRBJ2-3; 10 bases match TRBD2. V lost 3 bases, J lost 0 bases, and 1 base stayed unmatched. The CDR3 is 15 amino acids. CDR1 and CDR2 from the germline V gene are SGHRS and YFSETQ.

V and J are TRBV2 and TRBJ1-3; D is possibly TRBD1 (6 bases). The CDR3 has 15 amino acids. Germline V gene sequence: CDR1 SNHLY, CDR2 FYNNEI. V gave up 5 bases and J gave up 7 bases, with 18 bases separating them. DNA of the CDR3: TGTGCCAGCAGTTCTGACCCGACAGGTGGTAACACCATATATTTT. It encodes CASSSDPTGGNTIYF.

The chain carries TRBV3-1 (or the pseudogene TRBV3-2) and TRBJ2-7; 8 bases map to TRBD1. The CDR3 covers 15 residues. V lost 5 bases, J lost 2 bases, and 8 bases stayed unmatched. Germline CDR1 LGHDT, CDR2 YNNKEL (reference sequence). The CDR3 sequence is CASSIRDRQTYEQYF. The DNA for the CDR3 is TGTGCCAGCAGCATCCGGGACAGGCAAACCTACGAGCAGTACTTC.

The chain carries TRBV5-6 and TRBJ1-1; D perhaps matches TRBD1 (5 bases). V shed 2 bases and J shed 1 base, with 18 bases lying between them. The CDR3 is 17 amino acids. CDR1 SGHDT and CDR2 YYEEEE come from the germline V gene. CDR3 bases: TGTGCCAGCAGCTTTGACGAGACAGTCTGGGGGAACACTGAAGCTTTCTTT. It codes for CASSFDETVWGNTEAFF.

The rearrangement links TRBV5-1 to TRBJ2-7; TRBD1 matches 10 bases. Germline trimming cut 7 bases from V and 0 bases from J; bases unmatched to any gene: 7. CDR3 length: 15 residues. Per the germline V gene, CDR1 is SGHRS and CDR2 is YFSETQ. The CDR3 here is CASSSDRGISYEQYF. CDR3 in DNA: TGCGCCAGCTCCTCGGACAGGGGGATCTCCTACGAGCAGTACTTC.

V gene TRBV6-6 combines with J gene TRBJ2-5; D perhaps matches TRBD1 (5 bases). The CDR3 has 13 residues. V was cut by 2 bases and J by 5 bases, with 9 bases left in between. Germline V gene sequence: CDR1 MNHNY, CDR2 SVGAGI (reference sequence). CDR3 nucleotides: TGTGCCAGCAGTTACCCAGGGTTGGAGACCCAGTACTTC. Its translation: CASSYPGLETQYF.

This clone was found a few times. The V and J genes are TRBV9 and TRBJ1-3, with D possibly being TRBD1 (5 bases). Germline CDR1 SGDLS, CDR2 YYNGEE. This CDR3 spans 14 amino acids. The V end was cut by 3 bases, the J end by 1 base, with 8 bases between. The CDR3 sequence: CASSDDRSGNTIYF. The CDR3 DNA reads TGTGCCAGCAGCGATGACAGATCTGGAAACACCATATATTTT.

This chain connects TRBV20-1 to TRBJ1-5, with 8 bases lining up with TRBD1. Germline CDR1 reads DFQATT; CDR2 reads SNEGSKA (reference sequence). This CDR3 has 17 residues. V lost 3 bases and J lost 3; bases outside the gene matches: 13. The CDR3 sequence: CSASRGAGTGNNQPQHF. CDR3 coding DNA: TGCAGTGCTAGTCGGGGCGCGGGGACAGGTAACAATCAGCCCCAGCATTTT.

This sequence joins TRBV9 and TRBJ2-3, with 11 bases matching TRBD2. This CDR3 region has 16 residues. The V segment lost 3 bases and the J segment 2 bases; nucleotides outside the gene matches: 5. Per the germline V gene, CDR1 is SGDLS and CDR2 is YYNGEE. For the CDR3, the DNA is TGTGCCAGCAGCGCCCGACTAGCGGGGAACACAGATACGCAGTATTTT. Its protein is CASSARLAGNTDTQYF.

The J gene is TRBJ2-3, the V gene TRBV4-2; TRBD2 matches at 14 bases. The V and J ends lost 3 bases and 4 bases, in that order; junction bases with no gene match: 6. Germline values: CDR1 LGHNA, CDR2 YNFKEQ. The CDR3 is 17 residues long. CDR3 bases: TGTGCCAGCAGCCAGACTAGCGGGGGGGCCCGGGCAGATACGCAGTATTTT. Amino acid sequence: CASSQTSGGARADTQYF.

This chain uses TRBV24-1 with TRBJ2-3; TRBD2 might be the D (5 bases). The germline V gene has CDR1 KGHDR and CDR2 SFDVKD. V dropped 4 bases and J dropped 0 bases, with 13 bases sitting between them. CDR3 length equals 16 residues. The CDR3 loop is CATSDRTGSSTDTQYF. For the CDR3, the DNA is TGTGCCACCAGTGACAGGACGGGGTCTAGCACAGATACGCAGTATTTT.

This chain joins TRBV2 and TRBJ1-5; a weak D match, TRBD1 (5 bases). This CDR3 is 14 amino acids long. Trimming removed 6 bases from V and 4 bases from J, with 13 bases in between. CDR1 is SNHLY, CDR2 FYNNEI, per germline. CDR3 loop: CASRGRGWNQPQHF. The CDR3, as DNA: TGTGCCAGCAGAGGGAGGGGTTGGAATCAGCCCCAGCATTTT.

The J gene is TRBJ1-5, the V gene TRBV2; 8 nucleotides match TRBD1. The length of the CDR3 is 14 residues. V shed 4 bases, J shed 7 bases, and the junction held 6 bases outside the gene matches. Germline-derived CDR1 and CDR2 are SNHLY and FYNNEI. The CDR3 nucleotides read TGTGCCAGCAGTGTAGCGGCAGGGGGCCAGCCCCAGCATTTT. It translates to CASSVAAGGQPQHF.

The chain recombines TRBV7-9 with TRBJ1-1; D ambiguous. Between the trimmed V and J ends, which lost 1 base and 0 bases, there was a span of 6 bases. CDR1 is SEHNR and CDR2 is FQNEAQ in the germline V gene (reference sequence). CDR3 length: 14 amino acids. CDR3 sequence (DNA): TGTGCCAGCAGCTTAGATGGGCTGAACACTGAAGCTTTCTTT. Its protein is CASSLDGLNTEAFF.

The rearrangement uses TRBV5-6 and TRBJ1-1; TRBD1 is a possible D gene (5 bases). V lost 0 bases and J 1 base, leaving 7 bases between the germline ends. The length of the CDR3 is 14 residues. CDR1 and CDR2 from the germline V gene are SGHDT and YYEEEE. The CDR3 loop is CASSLDRRNTEAFF. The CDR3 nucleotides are TGTGCCAGCAGCTTGGACAGGAGGAACACTGAAGCTTTCTTT.

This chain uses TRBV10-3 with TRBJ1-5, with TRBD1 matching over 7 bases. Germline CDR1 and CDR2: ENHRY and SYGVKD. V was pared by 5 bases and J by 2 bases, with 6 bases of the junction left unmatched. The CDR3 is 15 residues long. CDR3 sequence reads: CAISQGGRGNQPQHF. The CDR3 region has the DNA TGTGCCATCAGTCAAGGGGGCAGGGGCAATCAGCCCCAGCATTTT.

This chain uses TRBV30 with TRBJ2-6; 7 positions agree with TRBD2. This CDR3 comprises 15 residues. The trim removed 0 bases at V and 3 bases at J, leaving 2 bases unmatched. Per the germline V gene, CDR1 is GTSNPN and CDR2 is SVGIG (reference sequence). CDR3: CAWSVGGDGANVLTF. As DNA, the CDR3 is TGTGCCTGGAGTGTGGGGGGGGATGGGGCCAACGTCCTGACTTTC. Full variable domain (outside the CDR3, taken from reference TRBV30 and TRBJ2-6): SQTIHQWPATLVQPVGSPLSLECTVEGTSNPNLYWYRQAAGRGLQLLFYSVGIGQISSEVPQNLSASRPQDRQFILSSKKLLLSDSGFYLCAWSVGGDGANVLTFGAGSRLTVL.

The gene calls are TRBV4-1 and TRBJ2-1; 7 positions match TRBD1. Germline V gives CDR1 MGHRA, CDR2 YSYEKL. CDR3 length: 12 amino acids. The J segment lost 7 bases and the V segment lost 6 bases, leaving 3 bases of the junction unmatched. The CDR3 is CASRYRGNEQFF. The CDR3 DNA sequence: TGCGCCAGCAGATACAGGGGAAATGAGCAGTTCTTC.

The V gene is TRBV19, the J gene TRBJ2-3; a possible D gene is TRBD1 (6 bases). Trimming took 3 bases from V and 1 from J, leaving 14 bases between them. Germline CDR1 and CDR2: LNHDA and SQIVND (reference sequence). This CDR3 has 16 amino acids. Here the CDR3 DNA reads TGTGCCAGTAGTATGGGGGCCAGGGCGGGCACAGATACGCAGTATTTT. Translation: CASSMGARAGTDTQYF. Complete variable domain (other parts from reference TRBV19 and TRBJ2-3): DGGITQSPKYLFRKEGQNVTLSCEQNLNHDAMYWYRQDPGQGLRLIYYSQIVNDFQKGDIAEGYSVSREKKESFPLTVTSAQKNPTAFYLCASSMGARAGTDTQYFGPGTRLTVL.

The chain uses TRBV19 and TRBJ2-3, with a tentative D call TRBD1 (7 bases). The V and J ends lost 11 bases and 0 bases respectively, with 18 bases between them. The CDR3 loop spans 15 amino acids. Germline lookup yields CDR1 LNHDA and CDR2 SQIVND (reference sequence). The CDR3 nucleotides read TGTGCCGTGGGACAGCGGGTCTCTAGCACAGATACGCAGTATTTT. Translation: CAVGQRVSSTDTQYF.

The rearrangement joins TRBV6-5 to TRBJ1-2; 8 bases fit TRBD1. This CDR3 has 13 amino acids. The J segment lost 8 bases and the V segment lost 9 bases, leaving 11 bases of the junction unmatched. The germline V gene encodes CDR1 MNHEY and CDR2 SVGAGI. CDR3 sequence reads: CASLPGGAGGYTF. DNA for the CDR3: TGTGCCAGTCTCCCAGGGGGCGCGGGGGGCTACACCTTC.